This is a list of T cell receptor beta chains from one sample in a study of cytomegalovirus exposure and HLA in healthy donors. Only in-frame clones appear in the TCRdb table, and some are missing; sequencing was by immunoSEQ multiplex PCR. The sample carries about 37,000 clones, more than 80% recorded once. Specimen: PBMCs. The receptors shown here come from a woman between 40 and 50 years old in good health and CMV-seronegative. The CDR3 runs from the conserved cysteine through the conserved F or W. The order of the fields is J gene, D gene, clone size, V gene, CDR3 DNA, CDR3 protein. A D gene is named only where the DNA matches it firmly. Expanded clones are given a class, and other clones once, few, many or no size at all.

>TRBJ2-3|TRBD2|-|TRBV9
TGTGCCAGCAGCGTAGGGGTCCTAGCGGGCACAGATACGCAGTATTTT
CASSVGVLAGTDTQYF
>TRBJ2-3|-|-|TRBV28
TGTGCCAGCAGTTTAGGGGGCGCAGATACGCAGTATTTT
CASSLGGADTQYF
>TRBJ1-2|-|-|TRBV5-4
TGTGCCAGCGGAGAAGGAGTATTTGGCTACACCTTC
CASGEGVFGYTF
>TRBJ2-2|-|-|TRBV2
TGTGCCATCCACCCCGGACAAGCGAACACCGGGGAGCTGTTTTTT
CAIHPGQANTGELFF
>TRBJ2-7|TRBD1|few|TRBV28
TGTGCCAGCAGTTCCCCCGGGACAGGGGGCTCCTACGAGCAGTACTTC
CASSSPGTGGSYEQYF
>TRBJ1-5|TRBD1|once|TRBV7-8
TGTGCCAGCACGGACAGGGGAAATCAGCCCCAGCATTTT
CASTDRGNQPQHF
>TRBJ1-5|TRBD1|-|TRBV6-1
TGTGCCAGCAGTGAACGAAGGGGGCTAAGCAATCAGCCCCAGCATTTT
CASSERRGLSNQPQHF
>TRBJ2-3|TRBD1|-|TRBV5-4
TGTGCCAGCAGCGCCATGGACAGGGCCGTAGATACGCAGTATTTT
CASSAMDRAVDTQYF
>TRBJ2-3|-|few|TRBV7-8
TGTGCCAGCAGCCCAGAGAGGGTCCGCCGGGATACGCAGTATTTT
CASSPERVRRDTQYF
>TRBJ2-3|TRBD1|-|TRBV7-2
TGTGCCAGCAGTAAATCCGGGACAGGGTTGATAGATACGCAGTATTTT
CASSKSGTGLIDTQYF
>TRBJ1-2|TRBD1|-|TRBV5-6
TGTGCCAGCAGCTTGGAGGGACAGGGGGGCTATGGCTACACCTTC
CASSLEGQGGYGYTF
>TRBJ2-2|-|-|TRBV7-6
TGTGCCAGCAGCCCAGGGCCGCCACTTACGAACACCGGGGAGCTGTTTTTT
CASSPGPPLTNTGELFF
>TRBJ1-1|TRBD1|-|TRBV19
TGTGCCAGTAGGACCCCGGGACAGACCACTGAAGCTTTCTTT
CASRTPGQTTEAFF
>TRBJ2-1|-|-|TRBV2
TGTGCCTTACAGGGATACAATGAGCAGTTCTTC
CALQGYNEQFF
>TRBJ2-1|-|-|TRBV7-2
TGTGCCAGCAGCCCCCGGGGGGCAGCGGAGCAGTTCTTC
CASSPRGAAEQFF
>TRBJ2-3|-|-|TRBV18
TGTGCCAGCTCACCAGTGGGGGGAAGCACAGATACGCAGTATTTT
CASSPVGGSTDTQYF
>TRBJ1-6|-|-|TRBV19
TGTGCCAGTAGTATAGAACTCTTAGGCGGCTCACCCCTCCACTTT
CASSIELLGGSPLHF
>TRBJ2-5|-|-|TRBV7-9
TGTGCCAGCAGCTCCGACAGTAAACAAGAGACCCAGTACTTC
CASSSDSKQETQYF
>TRBJ1-4|-|-|TRBV27
TGTGCCAGCAGTCGGAACAGGGTAATGGGTGAAAAACTGTTTTTT
CASSRNRVMGEKLFF
>TRBJ2-3|-|-|TRBV5-6
TGTGCCAGCAGGCCACGAACAGACCTCTATAGCACAGATACGCAGTATTTT
CASRPRTDLYSTDTQYF
>TRBJ2-5|TRBD2|-|TRBV7-6
TGTGCCAGCAGCCCAGGGGGACTAGCGGGGTTTGAGACCCAGTACTTC
CASSPGGLAGFETQYF
>TRBJ1-1|-|-|TRBV9
TGTGCCAGCAGCGCCGCCAGGAACACTGAAGCTTTCTTT
CASSAARNTEAFF
>TRBJ1-2|-|-|TRBV10-3
TGTGCCATCAGGTCATCAGGGGTGCCCTATGGCTACACCTTC
CAIRSSGVPYGYTF
>TRBJ1-5|TRBD1|-|TRBV6-5
TGTGCCAGCAGTTACTCGCGACAGGGTGGTCAGCCCCAGCATTTT
CASSYSRQGGQPQHF
>TRBJ1-2|TRBD1|-|TRBV6-5
TGTGCCAGCAGCGGACAGGCCCCTTATGGCTACACCTTC
CASSGQAPYGYTF
>TRBJ2-5|-|-|TRBV5-1
TGCGCCAGCAGCTTGGCCGTAGGGGGAACTCAAAGGACCCAGTACTTC
CASSLAVGGTQRTQYF
>TRBJ2-1|TRBD2|-|TRBV30
TGTGCCTGGAGTGTGCGGGAGAACAATGAGCAGTTCTTC
CAWSVRENNEQFF
>TRBJ1-4|-|-|TRBV5-6
TGTGCCAGCAGCTCGGTGACAGGCCATGGTGAAAAACTGTTTTTT
CASSSVTGHGEKLFF
>TRBJ2-5|TRBD1|-|TRBV25-1
TGTGCCAGCGAGAAACAGGGGTTGGAAGAGACCCAGTACTTC
CASEKQGLEETQYF
>TRBJ1-2|-|-|TRBV29-1
TGCAGCGTTAAGCAGGGCGGCTCTTATGGCTACACCTTC
CSVKQGGSYGYTF
>TRBJ1-5|-|-|TRBV7-9
TGTGCCAGCAGCTTCAGGGATCAGCCCCAGCATTTT
CASSFRDQPQHF
>TRBJ2-1|-|-|TRBV28
TGTGCCAGCAGTACGCATAAGGGAACAGGCGACTCCTACAATGAGCAGTTCTTC
CASSTHKGTGDSYNEQFF
>TRBJ1-6|-|once|TRBV6-1
TGTGCCAGCAGTCAAACCGGGGATTCACCCCTCCACTTT
CASSQTGDSPLHF
>TRBJ1-4|-|-|TRBV5-1
TGCGCCAGCAGCTCATCCCAGAATGAAAAACTGTTTTTT
CASSSSQNEKLFF
>TRBJ2-6|-|once|TRBV5-6
TGTGCCAGCAGCTGGACGACAGCAACTGGGGCCAACGTCCTGACTTTC
CASSWTTATGANVLTF
>TRBJ2-2|-|once|TRBV7-9
TGTGCCAGCAGTCCCAGGACTAACACCGGGGAGCTGTTTTTT
CASSPRTNTGELFF
>TRBJ2-6|TRBD2|few|TRBV4-2
TGTGCCAGCAGCCAACGACTAGCGGGGGAACCTGGGGCCAACGTCCTGACTTTC
CASSQRLAGEPGANVLTF
>TRBJ2-3|-|-|TRBV6-1
TGTGCCAGCAGTGAATTATATACGCAGTATTTT
CASSELYTQYF
>TRBJ2-2|-|-|TRBV15
TGTGCCACCAGCAGAGTTTCAGGGCTTCTCACCGGGGAGCTGTTTTTT
CATSRVSGLLTGELFF
>TRBJ1-3|-|-|TRBV7-3
TGTGCCAGCAGCCCCCGCCCGACAGGCGCCGGAAACACCATATATTTT
CASSPRPTGAGNTIYF
>TRBJ1-2|-|once|TRBV7-2
TGTGCCAGCAGCCCAGCAGGGAACTATGGCTACACCTTC
CASSPAGNYGYTF
>TRBJ1-1|TRBD1|few|TRBV2
TGTGCCAGCAGGGTTAGACAGGGCCACACTGAAGCTTTCTTT
CASRVRQGHTEAFF
>TRBJ1-1|TRBD1|-|TRBV18
TGTGCCAGCTCATCAGGGGGCTTGAACACTGAAGCTTTCTTT
CASSSGGLNTEAFF